The present T cell receptor beta chain was sequenced within a study of PD-1 blockade in mismatch repair-deficient tumors. Study-wide background: Enrolled about 2013-2017, patients had progressing, pretreated mismatch repair-deficient cancers of more than ten types.

PCR or immunohistochemistry showed mismatch repair deficiency in every enrolled patient. With regard to this clone: Its matching antigen is unknown.

Study outcomes and limitations: Tumor-resident clones, often absent from pretreatment blood, expanded after pembrolizumab and then contracted.

Produced via immunoSEQ multiplex PCR; TCRdb's table is partial and in-frame only. The table includes 120,000 or so clones, roughly nine tenths detected once. Germline V lookup: CDR1 SNHLY, CDR2 FYNNEI. The CDR3 spans 14 residues. The V segment lost 5 bases and the J segment 3 bases; nucleotides outside the gene matches: 2. This sample comprised peripheral blood, obtained 44 weeks after starting pembrolizumab. The chain couples TRBV2 to TRBJ2-1, with TRBD2 identical over 9 bases. This clonotype was sampled from an adult with mismatch repair-deficient cancer. The CDR3 sequence is CASSKTSGYNEQFF. CDR3 nucleotide sequence: TGTGCCAGCAGTAAGACTAGCGGCTACAATGAGCAGTTCTTC.